Described below is a single T cell receptor beta chain sequence and its context. The entry originates in a study of Ad26.COV2.S vaccination and SARS-CoV-2 variants. Sequenced by immunoSEQ multiplex PCR; TCRdb stores in-frame clones only, minus some. The sample gives roughly 300,000 clones, 75% to 90% of which show up once; roughly a tenth is in the top ten. Documented treatment: 15 to 20 received Ad26.COV2.S at low or high dose, single or two shots; 5 received placebo; per-sample allocation not given. Sampling was performed 63 days after the first vaccine or placebo injection. The sample here was peripheral blood, taken in a trial of Ad26.COV2.S vaccine versus placebo. The sequence was obtained from a person aged 18-60 years who received the Ad26.COV2.S COVID-19 vaccine or a placebo.

The CDR3 protein is CASSLEATGEGETQYF. In DNA, the CDR3 is TGCGCCAGCAGCCTGGAGGCGACAGGGGAGGGAGAGACCCAGTACTTC. This chain uses TRBV5-1 with TRBJ2-5; D is perhaps TRBD1 (8 bases). V lost 4 bases, J lost 4 bases, and 20 bases lay in between. The CDR3 runs to 16 residues. Germline CDR1 SGHRS, CDR2 YFSETQ.